The following is a T cell receptor (beta chain) sequence with its context. Its specificity is not known. V was pared by 0 bases and J by 11 bases, with 4 bases of the junction left unmatched. The CDR3 runs 12 residues. Germline CDR1 is SGDLS and CDR2 is YYNGEE. In the PCR, 60 Vbeta and 13 Jbeta primers were used. Sequencing used immunoSEQ multiplex PCR; TCRdb keeps in-frame clones, though not all of them. The repertoire holds over 100,000 clones, with roughly 73% as singletons. This record belongs to a study of cytomegalovirus exposure and HLA in healthy donors. Findings and caveats of the study: Earlier analysis yielded a pattern in which most TCR beta V segments were productive about 90% or about 30% of the time.

J is TRBJ1-1 and V is TRBV9; 7 bases map to TRBD1. Specimen: PBMCs. The source of this sequence is a woman aged 30 to 39 in good health and CMV-seronegative. CDR3 sequence: CASSVGTGGAFF. CDR3 sequence (DNA): TGTGCCAGCAGCGTAGGGACAGGAGGGGCTTTCTTT.